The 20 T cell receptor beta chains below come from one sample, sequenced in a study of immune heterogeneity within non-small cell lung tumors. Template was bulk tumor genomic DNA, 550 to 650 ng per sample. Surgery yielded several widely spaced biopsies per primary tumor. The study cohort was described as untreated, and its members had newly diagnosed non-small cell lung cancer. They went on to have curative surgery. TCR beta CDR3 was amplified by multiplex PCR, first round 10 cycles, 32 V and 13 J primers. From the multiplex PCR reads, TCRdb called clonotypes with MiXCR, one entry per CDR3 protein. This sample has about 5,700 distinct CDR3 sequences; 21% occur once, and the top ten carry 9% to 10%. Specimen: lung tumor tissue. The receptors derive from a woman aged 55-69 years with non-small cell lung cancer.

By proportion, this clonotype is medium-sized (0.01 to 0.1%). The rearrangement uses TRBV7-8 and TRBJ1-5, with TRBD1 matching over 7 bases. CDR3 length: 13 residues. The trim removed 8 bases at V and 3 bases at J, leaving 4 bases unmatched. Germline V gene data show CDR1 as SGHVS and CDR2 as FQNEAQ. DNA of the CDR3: TGTGCCAGCTCTGGACAGGTCAATCAGCCCCAGCATTTT. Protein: CASSGQVNQPQHF.

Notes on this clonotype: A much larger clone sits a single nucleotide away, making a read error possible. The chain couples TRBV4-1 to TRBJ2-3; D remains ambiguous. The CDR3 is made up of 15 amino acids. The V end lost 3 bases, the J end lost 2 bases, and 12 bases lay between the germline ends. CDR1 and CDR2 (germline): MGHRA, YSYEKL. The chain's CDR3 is CASSQMVLYTDTQYF. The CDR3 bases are TGCGCCAGCAGCCAGATGGTCCTTTACACAGATACGCAGTATTTT.

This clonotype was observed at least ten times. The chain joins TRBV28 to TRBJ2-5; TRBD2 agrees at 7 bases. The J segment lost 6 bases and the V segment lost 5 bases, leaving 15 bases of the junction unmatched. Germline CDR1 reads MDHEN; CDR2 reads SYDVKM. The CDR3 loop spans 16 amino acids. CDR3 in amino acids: CASSPILADLSQTQYF. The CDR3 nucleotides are TGTGCCAGCAGTCCAATTCTAGCGGACCTTAGTCAGACCCAGTACTTC.

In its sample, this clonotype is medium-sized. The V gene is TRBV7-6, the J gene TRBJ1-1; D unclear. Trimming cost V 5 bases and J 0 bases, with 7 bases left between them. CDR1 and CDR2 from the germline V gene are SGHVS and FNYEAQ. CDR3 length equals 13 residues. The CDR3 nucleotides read TGTGCCAGCAGCCTACAGCTGAACACTGAAGCTTTCTTT. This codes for CASSLQLNTEAFF.

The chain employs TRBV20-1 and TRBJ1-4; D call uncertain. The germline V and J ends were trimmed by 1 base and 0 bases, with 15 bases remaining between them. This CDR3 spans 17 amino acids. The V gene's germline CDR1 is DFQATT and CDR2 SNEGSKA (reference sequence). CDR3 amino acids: CSARAPLSGATNEKLFF. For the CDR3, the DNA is TGCAGTGCTAGAGCCCCGCTTTCCGGGGCAACTAATGAAAAACTGTTTTTT.

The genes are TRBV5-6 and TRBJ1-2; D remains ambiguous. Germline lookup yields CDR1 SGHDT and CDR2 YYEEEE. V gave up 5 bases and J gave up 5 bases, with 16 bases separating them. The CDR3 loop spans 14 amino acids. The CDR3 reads CASRPPGPHYGYTF. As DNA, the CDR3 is TGTGCCAGCAGACCCCCGGGCCCCCATTATGGCTACACCTTC.

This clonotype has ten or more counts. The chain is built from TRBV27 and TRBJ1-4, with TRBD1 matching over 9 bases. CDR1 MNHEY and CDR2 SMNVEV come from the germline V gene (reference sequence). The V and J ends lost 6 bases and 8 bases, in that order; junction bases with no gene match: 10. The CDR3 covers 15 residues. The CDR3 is CASSNSGTGLEKLFF. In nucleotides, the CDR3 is TGTGCCAGCAGCAACTCCGGGACAGGGCTGGAAAAACTGTTTTTT.

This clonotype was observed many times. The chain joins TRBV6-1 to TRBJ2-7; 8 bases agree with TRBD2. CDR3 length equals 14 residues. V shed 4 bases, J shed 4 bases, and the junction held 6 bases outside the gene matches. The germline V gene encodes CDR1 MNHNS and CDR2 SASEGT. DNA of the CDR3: TGTGCCAGCAGTGTTACGGGACTAGTATACGAGCAGTACTTC. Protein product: CASSVTGLVYEQYF.

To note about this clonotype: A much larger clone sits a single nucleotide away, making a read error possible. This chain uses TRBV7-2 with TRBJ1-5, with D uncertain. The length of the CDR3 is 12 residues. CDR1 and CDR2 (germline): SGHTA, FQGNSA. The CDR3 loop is CASSLSNQHQHF. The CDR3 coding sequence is TGTGCCAGCAGCTTAAGCAATCAGCACCAGCATTTT. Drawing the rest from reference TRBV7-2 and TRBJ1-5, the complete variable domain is GAGVSQSPSNKVTEKGKDVELRCDPISGHTALYWYRQSLGQGLEFLIYFQGNSAPDKSGLPSDRFSAERTGGSVSTLTIQRTQQEDSAVYLCASSLSNQHQHFGDGTRLSIL.

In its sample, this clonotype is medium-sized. The CDR3 sequence is CSAPRLAGPYEQYF. The DNA of the CDR3 is TGCAGTGCTCCCCGACTAGCGGGTCCCTACGAGCAGTACTTC. The chain uses TRBV20-1 and TRBJ2-7, with TRBD2 identical over 10 bases. This CDR3 spans 14 amino acids. The J segment lost 2 bases and the V segment lost 5 bases, leaving 6 bases of the junction unmatched. The germline CDR1 and CDR2 sequences are DFQATT and SNEGSKA (reference sequence).

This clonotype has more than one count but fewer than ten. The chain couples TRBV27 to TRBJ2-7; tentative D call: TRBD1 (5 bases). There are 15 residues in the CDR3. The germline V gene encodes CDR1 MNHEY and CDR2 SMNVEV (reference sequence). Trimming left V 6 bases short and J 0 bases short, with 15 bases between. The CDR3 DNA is TGTGCCAGCAGCAATACTGGACACCTCTCCTACGAGCAGTACTTC. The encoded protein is CASSNTGHLSYEQYF.

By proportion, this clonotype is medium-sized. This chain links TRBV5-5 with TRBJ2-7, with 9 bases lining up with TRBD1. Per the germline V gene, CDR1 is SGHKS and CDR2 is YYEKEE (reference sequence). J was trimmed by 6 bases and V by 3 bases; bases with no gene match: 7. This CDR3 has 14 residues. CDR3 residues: CASSYRTGVAEQYF. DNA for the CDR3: TGTGCCAGCAGCTATCGGACAGGGGTCGCCGAGCAGTACTTC.

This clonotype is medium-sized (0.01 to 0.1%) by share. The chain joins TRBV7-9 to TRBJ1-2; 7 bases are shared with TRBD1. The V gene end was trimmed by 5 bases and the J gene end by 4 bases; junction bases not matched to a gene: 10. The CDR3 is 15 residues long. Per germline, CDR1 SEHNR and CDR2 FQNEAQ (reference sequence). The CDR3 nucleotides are TGTGCCAGCAGCAAGACAGGGTCGGAGGGCTATGGCTACACCTTC. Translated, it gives CASSKTGSEGYGYTF.

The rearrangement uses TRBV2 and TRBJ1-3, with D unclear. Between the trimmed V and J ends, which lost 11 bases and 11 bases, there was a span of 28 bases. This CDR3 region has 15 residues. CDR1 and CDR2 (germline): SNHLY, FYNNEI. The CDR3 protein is CASPPPPAPFTAIYF. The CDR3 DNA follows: TGTGCCTCCCCCCCCCCCCCGGCGCCGTTTACGGCCATATATTTT.

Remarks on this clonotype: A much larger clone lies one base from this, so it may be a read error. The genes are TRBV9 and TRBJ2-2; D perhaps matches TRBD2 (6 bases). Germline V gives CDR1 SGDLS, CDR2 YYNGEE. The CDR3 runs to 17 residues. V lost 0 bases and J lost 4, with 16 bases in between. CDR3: CASSVGVGGIGTGELFF. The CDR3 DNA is TGTGCCAGCAGCGTAGGAGTTGGCGGGATCGGCACCGGGGAGCTGTTTTTT.

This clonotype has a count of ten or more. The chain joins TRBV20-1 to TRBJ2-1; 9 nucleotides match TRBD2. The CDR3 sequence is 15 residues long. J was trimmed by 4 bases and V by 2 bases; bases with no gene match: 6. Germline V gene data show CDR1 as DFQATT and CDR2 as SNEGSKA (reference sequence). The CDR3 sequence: CSARPAGGRYNEQFF. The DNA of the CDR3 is TGCAGTGCTAGACCAGCGGGAGGACGTTACAATGAGCAGTTCTTC.

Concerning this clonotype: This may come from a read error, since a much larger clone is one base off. The CDR3 loop reads CASSVGVGNGQFF. As DNA, the CDR3 is TGTGCCAGCAGCGTAGGGGTTGGGAATGGGCAGTTCTTC. This chain joins TRBV9 and TRBJ2-1; no clear D. Germline CDR1 and CDR2: SGDLS and YYNGEE. The CDR3 extends over 13 amino acids. Supplemented by reference TRBV9 and TRBJ2-1, the full variable domain reads DSGVTQTPKHLITATGQRVTLRCSPRSGDLSVYWYQQSLDQGLQFLIQYYNGEERAKGNILERFSAQQFPDLHSELNLSSLELGDSALYFCASSVGVGNGQFFGPGTRLTVL.

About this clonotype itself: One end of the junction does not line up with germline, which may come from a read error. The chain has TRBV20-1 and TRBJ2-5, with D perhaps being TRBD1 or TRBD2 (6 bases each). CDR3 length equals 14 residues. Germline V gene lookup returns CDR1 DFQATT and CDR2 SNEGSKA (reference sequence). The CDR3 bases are TGCAGTGCCGGAGGGGCAGGGGTCCAAGAGGCCCAGTACTTC. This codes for CSAGGAGVQEAQYF.

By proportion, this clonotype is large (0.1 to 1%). The CDR3 coding sequence is TGTGCCAGCATTAAGAACCAGGCCCTCAGAGATACGCAGTATTTT. This encodes CASIKNQALRDTQYF. This sequence joins TRBV7-9 and TRBJ2-3; D uncertain. The CDR3 spans 15 residues. V lost 7 bases, J lost 5 bases, and 19 bases lay in between. Germline CDR1 SEHNR, CDR2 FQNEAQ (reference sequence). Looking up the rest from reference TRBV7-9 and TRBJ2-3 gives the full variable domain: DTGVSQNPRHKITKRGQNVTFRCDPISEHNRLYWYRQTLGQGPEFLTYFQNEAQLEKSRLLSDRFSAERPKGSFSTLEIQRTEQGDSAMYLCASIKNQALRDTQYFGPGTRLTVL.

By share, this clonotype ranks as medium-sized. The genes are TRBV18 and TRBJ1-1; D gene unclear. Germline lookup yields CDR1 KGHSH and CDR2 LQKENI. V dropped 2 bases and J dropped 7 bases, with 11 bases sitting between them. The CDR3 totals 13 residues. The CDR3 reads CASSPSSGSEAFF. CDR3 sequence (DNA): TGTGCCAGCTCACCATCTAGCGGCAGTGAAGCTTTCTTT.